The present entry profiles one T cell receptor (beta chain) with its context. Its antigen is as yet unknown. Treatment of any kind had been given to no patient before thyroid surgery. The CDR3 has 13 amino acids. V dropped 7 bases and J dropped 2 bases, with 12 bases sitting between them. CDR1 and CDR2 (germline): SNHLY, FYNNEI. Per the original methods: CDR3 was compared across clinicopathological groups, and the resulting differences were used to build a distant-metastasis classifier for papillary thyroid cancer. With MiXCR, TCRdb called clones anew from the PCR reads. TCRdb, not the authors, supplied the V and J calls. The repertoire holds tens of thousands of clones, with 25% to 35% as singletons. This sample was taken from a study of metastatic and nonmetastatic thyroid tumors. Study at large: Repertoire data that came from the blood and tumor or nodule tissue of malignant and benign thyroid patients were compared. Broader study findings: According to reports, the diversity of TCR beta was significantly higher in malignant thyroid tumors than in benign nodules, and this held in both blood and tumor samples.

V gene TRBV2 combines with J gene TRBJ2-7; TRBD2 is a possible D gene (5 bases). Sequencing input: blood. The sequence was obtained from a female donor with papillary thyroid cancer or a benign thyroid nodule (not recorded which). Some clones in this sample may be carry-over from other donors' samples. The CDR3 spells CASKAGITYEQYF. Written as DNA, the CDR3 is TGTGCCAGCAAAGCCGGGATCACCTACGAGCAGTACTTC.